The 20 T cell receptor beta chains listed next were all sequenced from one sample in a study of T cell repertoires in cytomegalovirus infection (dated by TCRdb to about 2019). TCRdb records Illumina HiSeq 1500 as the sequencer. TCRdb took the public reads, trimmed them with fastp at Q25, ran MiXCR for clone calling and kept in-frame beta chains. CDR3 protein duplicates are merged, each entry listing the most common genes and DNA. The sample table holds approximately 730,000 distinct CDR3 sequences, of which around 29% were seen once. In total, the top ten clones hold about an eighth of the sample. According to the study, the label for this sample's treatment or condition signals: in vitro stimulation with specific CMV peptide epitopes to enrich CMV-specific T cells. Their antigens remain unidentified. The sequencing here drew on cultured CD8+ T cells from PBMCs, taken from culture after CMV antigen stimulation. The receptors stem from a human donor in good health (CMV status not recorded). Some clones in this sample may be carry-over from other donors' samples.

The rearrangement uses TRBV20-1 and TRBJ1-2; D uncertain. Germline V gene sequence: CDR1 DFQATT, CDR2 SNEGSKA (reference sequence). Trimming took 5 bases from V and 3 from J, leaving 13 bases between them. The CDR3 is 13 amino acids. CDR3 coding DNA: TGCAGTGCTTCAGGACTGGGCCACTATGGCTACACCTTC. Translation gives CSASGLGHYGYTF.

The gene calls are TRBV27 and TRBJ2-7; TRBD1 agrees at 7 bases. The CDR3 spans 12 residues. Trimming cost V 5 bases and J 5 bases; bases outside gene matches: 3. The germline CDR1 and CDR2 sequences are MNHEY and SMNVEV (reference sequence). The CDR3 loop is CASSQQGNEQYF. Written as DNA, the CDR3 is TGTGCCAGCAGTCAACAGGGGAACGAGCAGTACTTC.

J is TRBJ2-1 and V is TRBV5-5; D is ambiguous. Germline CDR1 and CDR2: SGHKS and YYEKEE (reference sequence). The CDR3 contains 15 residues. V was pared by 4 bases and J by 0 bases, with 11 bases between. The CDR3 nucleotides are TGTGCCAGCAGCCCAAGTTACTACTCCTACAATGAGCAGTTCTTC. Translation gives CASSPSYYSYNEQFF.

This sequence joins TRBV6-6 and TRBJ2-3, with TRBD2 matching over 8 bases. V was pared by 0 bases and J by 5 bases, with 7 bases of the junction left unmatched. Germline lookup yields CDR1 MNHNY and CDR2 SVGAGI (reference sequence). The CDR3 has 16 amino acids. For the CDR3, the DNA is TGTGCCAGCAGTTACTCTCCCGGGGGGGAGGGAGATACGCAGTATTTT. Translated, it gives CASSYSPGGEGDTQYF.

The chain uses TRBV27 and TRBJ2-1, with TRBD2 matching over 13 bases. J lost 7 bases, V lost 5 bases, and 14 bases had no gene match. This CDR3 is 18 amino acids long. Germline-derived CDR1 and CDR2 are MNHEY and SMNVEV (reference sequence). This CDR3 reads CASSPPPTSGGRGNEQFF. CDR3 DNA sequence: TGTGCCAGCAGTCCGCCTCCGACTAGCGGGGGGCGCGGGAATGAGCAGTTCTTC.

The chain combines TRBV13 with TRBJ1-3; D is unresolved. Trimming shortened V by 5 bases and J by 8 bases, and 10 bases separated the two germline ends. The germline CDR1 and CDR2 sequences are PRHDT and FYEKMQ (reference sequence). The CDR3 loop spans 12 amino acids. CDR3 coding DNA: TGTGCCAGCAGCCAACCCCGGGACACCATATATTTT. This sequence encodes CASSQPRDTIYF.

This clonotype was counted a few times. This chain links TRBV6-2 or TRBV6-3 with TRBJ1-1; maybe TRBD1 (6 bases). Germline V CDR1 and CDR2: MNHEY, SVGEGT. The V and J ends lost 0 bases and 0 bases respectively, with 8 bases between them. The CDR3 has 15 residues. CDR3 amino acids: CASSYSQGMNTEAFF. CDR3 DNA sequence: TGTGCCAGCAGTTACTCGCAGGGGATGAACACTGAAGCTTTCTTT.

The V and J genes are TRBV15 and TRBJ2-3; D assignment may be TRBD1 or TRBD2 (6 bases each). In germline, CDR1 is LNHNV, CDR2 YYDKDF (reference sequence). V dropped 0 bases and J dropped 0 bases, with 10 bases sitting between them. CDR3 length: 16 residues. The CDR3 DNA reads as TGTGCCACCAGCAGAGAAACGGGGGCTAGCACAGATACGCAGTATTTT. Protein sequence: CATSRETGASTDTQYF.

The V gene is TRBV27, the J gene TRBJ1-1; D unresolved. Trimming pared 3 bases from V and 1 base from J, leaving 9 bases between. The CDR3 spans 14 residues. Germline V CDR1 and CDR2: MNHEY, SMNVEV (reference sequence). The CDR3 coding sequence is TGTGCCAGCAGTTTGTACTCTCGGAACACTGAAGCTTTCTTT. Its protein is CASSLYSRNTEAFF.

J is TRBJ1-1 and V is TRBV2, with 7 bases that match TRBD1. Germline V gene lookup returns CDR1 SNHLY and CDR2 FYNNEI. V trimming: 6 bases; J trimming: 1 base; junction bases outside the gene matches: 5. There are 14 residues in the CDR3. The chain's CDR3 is CASRGGTENTEAFF. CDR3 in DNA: TGTGCCAGCAGGGGGGGGACAGAGAACACTGAAGCTTTCTTT.

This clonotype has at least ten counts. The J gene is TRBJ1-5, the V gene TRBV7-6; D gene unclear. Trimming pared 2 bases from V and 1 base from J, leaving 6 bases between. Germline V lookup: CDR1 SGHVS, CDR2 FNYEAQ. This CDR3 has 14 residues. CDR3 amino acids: CASSLQRSNQPQHF. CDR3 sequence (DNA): TGTGCCAGCAGCTTACAACGGAGCAATCAGCCCCAGCATTTT.

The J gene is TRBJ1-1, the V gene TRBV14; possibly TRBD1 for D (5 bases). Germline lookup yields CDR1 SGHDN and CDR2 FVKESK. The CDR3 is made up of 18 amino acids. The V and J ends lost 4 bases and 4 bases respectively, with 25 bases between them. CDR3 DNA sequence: TGTGCCAGCAGCCCCAGATTGGCAGGGAGGCGGTGGGCCACTGAAGCTTTCTTT. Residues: CASSPRLAGRRWATEAFF.

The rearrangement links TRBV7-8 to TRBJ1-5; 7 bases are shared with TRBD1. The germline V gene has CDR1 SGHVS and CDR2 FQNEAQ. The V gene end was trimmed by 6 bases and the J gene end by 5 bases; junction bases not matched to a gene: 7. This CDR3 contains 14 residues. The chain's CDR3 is CASRTGVGDQPQHF. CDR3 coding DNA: TGTGCCAGCAGAACAGGGGTTGGTGATCAGCCCCAGCATTTT.

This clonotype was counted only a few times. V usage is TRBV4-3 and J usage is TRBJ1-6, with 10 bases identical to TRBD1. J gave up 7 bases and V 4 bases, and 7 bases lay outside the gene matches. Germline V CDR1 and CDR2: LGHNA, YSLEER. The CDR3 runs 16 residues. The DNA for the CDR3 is TGCGCCAGCAGCCGCTCGACAGGGGGCGCGAATTCACCCCTCCACTTT. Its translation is CASSRSTGGANSPLHF.

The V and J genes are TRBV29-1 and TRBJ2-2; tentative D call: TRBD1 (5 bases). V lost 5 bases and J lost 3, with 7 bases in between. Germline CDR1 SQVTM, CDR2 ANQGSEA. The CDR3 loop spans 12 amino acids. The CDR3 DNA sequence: TGCAGCGTTCCAGGGTACACCGGGGAGCTGTTTTTT. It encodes CSVPGYTGELFF.

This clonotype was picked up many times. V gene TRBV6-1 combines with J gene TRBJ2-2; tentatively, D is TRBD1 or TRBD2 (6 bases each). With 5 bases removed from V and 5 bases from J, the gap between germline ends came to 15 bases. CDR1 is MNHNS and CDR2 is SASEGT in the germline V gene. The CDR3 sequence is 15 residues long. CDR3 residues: CASSYWQGRTGELFF. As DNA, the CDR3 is TGTGCCAGCAGTTATTGGCAGGGGAGGACCGGGGAGCTGTTTTTT.

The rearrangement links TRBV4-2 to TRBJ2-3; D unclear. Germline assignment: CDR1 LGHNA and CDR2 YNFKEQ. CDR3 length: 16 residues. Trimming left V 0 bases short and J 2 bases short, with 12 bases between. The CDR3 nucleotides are TGTGCCAGCAGCCAAGATGGAACCGGCATCACAGATACGCAGTATTTT. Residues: CASSQDGTGITDTQYF.

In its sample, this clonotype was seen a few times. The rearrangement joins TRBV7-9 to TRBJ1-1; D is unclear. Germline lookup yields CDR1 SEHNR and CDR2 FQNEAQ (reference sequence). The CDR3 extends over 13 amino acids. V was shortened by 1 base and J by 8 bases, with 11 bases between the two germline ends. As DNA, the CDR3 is TGTGCCAGCAGCTTAGTATGGACGGCCGAAGCTTTCTTT. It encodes CASSLVWTAEAFF.

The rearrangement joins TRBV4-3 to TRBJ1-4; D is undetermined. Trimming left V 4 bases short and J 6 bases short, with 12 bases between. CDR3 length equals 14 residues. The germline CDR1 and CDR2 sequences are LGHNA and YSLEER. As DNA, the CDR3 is TGCGCCAGCAGCCCGGCGGAGGGTTATGAAAAACTGTTTTTT. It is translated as CASSPAEGYEKLFF.

CDR3: CASSLYPNLQGGMYNEQFF. In nucleotides, the CDR3 is TGTGCCAGCAGTTTATATCCCAACCTCCAGGGGGGGATGTACAATGAGCAGTTCTTC. J is TRBJ2-1 and V is TRBV27; D tentatively fits TRBD1 or TRBD2 (7 bases each). This CDR3 is 19 amino acids long. The V end was cut by 1 base, the J end by 4 bases, with 23 bases between. Germline-derived CDR1 and CDR2 are MNHEY and SMNVEV (reference sequence).